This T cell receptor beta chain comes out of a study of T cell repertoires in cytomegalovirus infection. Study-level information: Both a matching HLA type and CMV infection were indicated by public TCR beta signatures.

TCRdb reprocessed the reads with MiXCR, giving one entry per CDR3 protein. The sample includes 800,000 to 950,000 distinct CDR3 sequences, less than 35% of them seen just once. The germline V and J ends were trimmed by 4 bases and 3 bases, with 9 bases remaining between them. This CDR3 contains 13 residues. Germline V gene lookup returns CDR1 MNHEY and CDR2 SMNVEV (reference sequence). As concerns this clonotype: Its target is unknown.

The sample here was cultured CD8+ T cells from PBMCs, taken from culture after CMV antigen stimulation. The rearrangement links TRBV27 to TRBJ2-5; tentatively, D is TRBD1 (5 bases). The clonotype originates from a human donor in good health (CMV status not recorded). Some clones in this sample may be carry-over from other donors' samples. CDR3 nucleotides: TGTGCCAGCAGTTGGGGCCCGGAAGAGACCCAGTACTTC. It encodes CASSWGPEETQYF.